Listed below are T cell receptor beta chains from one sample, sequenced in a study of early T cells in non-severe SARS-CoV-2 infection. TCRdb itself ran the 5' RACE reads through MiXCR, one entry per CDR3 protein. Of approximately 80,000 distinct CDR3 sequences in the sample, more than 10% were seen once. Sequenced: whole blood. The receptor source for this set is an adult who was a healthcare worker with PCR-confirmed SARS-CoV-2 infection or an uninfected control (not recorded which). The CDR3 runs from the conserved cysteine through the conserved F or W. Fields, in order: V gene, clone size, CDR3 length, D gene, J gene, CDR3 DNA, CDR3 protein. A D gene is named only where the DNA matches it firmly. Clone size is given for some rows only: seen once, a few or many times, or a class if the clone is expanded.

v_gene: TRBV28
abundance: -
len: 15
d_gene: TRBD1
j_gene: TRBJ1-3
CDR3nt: TGTGCCAGCAGGGTGGGACAGCTCTCTGGAAACACCATATATTTT
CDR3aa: CASRVGQLSGNTIYF

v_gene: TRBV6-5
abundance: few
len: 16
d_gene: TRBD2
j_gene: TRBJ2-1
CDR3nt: TGTGCCAGCAGTTACCTGAGTGGGACTAGCGGCAATGAGCAGTTCTTC
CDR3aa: CASSYLSGTSGNEQFF

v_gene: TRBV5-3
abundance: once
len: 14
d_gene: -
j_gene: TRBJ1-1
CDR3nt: TGTGCCAGAAGCGATGACATGGGCTGCGCCCAAGCTTTCTTT
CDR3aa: CARSDDMGCAQAFF

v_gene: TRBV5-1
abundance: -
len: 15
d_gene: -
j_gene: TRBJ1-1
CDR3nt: TGCGCCAGCAGCTTACAGGGATGGGCAAACACTGAAGCTTTCTTT
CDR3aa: CASSLQGWANTEAFF

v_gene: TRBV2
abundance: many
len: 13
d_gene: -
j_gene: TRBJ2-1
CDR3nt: TGTGCCAGCAAGACCGTCTCCTACAATGAGCAGTTCTTC
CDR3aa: CASKTVSYNEQFF

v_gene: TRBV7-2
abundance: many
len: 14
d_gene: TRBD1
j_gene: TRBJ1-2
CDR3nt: TGTGCCAGCAGCCCACTAATTGACAGGGCTGGCTACACCTTC
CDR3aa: CASSPLIDRAGYTF

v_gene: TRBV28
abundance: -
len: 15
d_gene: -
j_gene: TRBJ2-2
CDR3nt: TGTGCCAGCAGTTTAAGGGGGGCGAGGACCGGGGAGCTGTTTTTT
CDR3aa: CASSLRGARTGELFF

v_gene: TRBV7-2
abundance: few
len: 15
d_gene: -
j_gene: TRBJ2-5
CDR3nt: TGTGCCAGCAGCTTAGGCCCCGGACAGCTTGAGACCCAGTACTTC
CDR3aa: CASSLGPGQLETQYF

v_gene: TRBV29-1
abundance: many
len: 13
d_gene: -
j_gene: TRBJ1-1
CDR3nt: TGCAGCGCCGTGACGGGCGCGGGGACTGAAGCTTTCTTT
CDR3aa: CSAVTGAGTEAFF

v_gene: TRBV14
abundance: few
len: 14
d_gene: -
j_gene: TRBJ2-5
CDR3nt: TGTGCCAGCAGCGAGCGTGCAGGGATGGAGACCCAGTACTTC
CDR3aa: CASSERAGMETQYF

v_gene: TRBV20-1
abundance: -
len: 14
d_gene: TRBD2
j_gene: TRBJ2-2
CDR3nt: TGCAGTGCCCGACTAGCGGGAGGCACCGGGGAGCTGTTTTTT
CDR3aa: CSARLAGGTGELFF

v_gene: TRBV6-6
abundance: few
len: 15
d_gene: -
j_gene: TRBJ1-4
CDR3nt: TGTGCCAGCAGCGACACCGGGGCAACTAATGAAAAACTGTTTTTT
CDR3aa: CASSDTGATNEKLFF

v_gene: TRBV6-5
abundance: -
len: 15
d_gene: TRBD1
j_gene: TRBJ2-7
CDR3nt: TGTGCCAGCAGTTACTCCCGGACAGGGTTCTACGAGCAGTACTTC
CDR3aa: CASSYSRTGFYEQYF

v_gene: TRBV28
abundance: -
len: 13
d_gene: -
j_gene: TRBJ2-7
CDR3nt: TGTGCCAGCACAAGCCACGGCTCCTACGAGCAGTACTTC
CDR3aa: CASTSHGSYEQYF

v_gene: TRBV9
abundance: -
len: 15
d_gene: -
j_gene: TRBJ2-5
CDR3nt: TGTGCCAGCAGCCCCCGTTTGGGGGGGCTAGAGACCCAGTACTTC
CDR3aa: CASSPRLGGLETQYF

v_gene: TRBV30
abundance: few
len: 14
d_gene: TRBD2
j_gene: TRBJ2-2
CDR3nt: TGTGCCTGGATAACGGCTAGCGGGACGGGGGAGCTGTTTTTT
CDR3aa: CAWITASGTGELFF

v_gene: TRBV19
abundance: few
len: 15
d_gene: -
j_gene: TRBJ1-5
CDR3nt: TGTGCCAGTAGTCCATCACCTGGTAGCAATCAGCCCCAGCATTTT
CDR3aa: CASSPSPGSNQPQHF

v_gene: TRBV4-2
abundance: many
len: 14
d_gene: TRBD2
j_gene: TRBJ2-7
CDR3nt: TGTGCCAGCAGCCAAGACTTAACTAGCGGGAGGGCCAACTTC
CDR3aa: CASSQDLTSGRANF

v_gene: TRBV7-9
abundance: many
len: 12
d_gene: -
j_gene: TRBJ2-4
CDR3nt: TGTGCCAGCAGCTCATCTGGGAACATTCAGTACTTC
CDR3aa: CASSSSGNIQYF

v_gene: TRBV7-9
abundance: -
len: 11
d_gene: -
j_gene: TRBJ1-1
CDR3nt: TGTGCCAGCAGCTTCGGCACTGAAGCTTTCTTT
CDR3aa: CASSFGTEAFF

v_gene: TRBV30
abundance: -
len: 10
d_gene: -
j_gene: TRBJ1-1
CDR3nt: TGTGCCTGGAGTAAGGGTGAAGCTTTCTTT
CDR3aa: CAWSKGEAFF

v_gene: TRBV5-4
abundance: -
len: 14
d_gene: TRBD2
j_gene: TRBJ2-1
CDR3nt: TGTGCCAGCAGCTTGCCTAGCGGGTCCAATGAGCAGTTCTTC
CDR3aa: CASSLPSGSNEQFF

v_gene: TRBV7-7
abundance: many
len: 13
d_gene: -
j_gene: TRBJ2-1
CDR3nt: TGTGCCAGCAGCCCCGGAGGGGCGAATGAGCAGTTCTTC
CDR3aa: CASSPGGANEQFF

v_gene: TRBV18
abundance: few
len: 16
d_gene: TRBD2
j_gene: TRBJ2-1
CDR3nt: TGTGCCAGCTCACCCCCTAGCGGCGGGATGGGCTCGGAGCAGTTCTTC
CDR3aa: CASSPPSGGMGSEQFF